The rows below give T cell receptor beta chains drawn from one sample of a study of Ad26.COV2.S vaccination and SARS-CoV-2 variants. The protocol was immunoSEQ multiplex PCR, while the TCRdb copy is restricted to in-frame clones and leaves out a portion. The sample holds roughly 700,000 clones, around 92% seen once. The sample in question was peripheral blood, obtained in a trial of Ad26.COV2.S vaccine versus placebo. The receptor source for this set is a person between 18 and 65 years old who received the Ad26.COV2.S COVID-19 vaccine or a placebo. The CDR3 runs from the conserved cysteine through the conserved F or W. A D gene is named only where the DNA matches it firmly. Expanded clones get a size class; other rows say once, few or many, or leave the size out.

NA	TRBV27	NA	TRBJ1-2	CASSLWWGLGGYTF	TGTGCCAGCAGTTTATGGTGGGGGCTGGGGGGCTACACCTTC
TRBD1	TRBV6-1	NA	TRBJ1-5	CASSATGGTYSNQPQHF	TGTGCCAGCAGTGCTACAGGGGGCACGTATAGCAATCAGCCCCAGCATTTT
NA	TRBV5-6	once	TRBJ1-1	CASSSGAYTEAFF	TGTGCCAGCAGCTCCGGGGCCTACACTGAAGCTTTCTTT
NA	TRBV7-2	NA	TRBJ2-2	CASSLATGTRAGELFF	TGTGCCAGCAGCTTAGCCACAGGGACGAGGGCCGGGGAGCTGTTTTTT
TRBD1	TRBV24-1	NA	TRBJ2-1	CATSDAGQGAVEQFF	TGTGCCACCAGTGATGCGGGACAGGGGGCGGTCGAGCAGTTCTTC
NA	TRBV5-6	NA	TRBJ1-4	CASSWFGREKLFF	TGTGCCAGCAGCTGGTTTGGGAGGGAAAAACTGTTTTTT
NA	TRBV9	NA	TRBJ2-4	CASSVVGGEGIQYF	TGTGCCAGCAGCGTAGTTGGGGGAGAGGGCATTCAGTACTTC
NA	TRBV6-5	NA	TRBJ1-1	CASRKTTSGRTEAFF	TGTGCCAGCAGGAAGACGACATCCGGGAGGACTGAAGCTTTCTTT
NA	TRBV6-5	NA	TRBJ1-5	CASSYRARDQPQHF	TGTGCCAGCAGTTACCGGGCCAGGGATCAGCCCCAGCATTTT
NA	TRBV15	NA	TRBJ2-5	CATSTRGEETQYF	TGTGCCACCAGCACCCGAGGGGAAGAGACCCAGTACTTC
NA	TRBV3-1/TRBV3-2	NA	TRBJ2-2	CASSLPGGELFF	TGTGCCAGCAGCCTCCCCGGCGGGGAGCTGTTTTTT
NA	TRBV24-1	NA	TRBJ2-1	CATSDFEGPYNEQFF	TGTGCCACCAGTGATTTTGAGGGGCCCTACAATGAGCAGTTCTTC
TRBD2	TRBV5-4	NA	TRBJ2-1	CASSSAAGGPDNEQFF	TGTGCCAGCAGCTCCGCAGCGGGGGGGCCTGACAATGAGCAGTTCTTC
TRBD2	TRBV7-9	NA	TRBJ2-7	CASSPSSGRGYEQYF	TGTGCCAGCAGCCCCTCTAGCGGGAGAGGCTACGAGCAGTACTTC